These 2 T cell receptor beta chains originate from one sample sequenced in a study of OX40 agonist ivuxolimab in advanced cancers. The data were produced by immunoSEQ multiplex PCR, yet TCRdb's version contains in-frame clones alone and is incomplete. Of roughly 21,000 clones listed, around nine tenths were seen once; the top ten hold about 10%. This sample comprised CD4+ or CD8+ T cells sorted from blood, obtained in a trial of the OX40 agonist ivuxolimab. These receptors originate from an adult with an advanced solid tumor such as melanoma, head and neck, liver or kidney cancer.

This chain connects TRBV7-3 to TRBJ2-5; the D gene is possibly TRBD2 (5 bases). Trimming took 1 base from V and 5 from J, leaving 8 bases between them. The CDR3 totals 13 residues. CDR1 is SGHTA, CDR2 FQGTGA, per germline. The CDR3 region has the DNA TGTGCCAGCAGCTTAATCGGGGATGAGACCCAGTACTTC. Residues: CASSLIGDETQYF.

The chain has TRBV7-3 and TRBJ2-6; TRBD1 is a possible D gene (5 bases). Deletions cut 4 bases from V and 0 bases from J, with 16 bases between. Germline-derived CDR1 and CDR2 are SGHTA and FQGTGA. This CDR3 spans 18 amino acids. DNA for the CDR3: TGTGCCAGCAGCTCTCCCGGGTCAGGGCCCTCTGGGGCCAACGTCCTGACTTTC. Protein sequence: CASSSPGSGPSGANVLTF.